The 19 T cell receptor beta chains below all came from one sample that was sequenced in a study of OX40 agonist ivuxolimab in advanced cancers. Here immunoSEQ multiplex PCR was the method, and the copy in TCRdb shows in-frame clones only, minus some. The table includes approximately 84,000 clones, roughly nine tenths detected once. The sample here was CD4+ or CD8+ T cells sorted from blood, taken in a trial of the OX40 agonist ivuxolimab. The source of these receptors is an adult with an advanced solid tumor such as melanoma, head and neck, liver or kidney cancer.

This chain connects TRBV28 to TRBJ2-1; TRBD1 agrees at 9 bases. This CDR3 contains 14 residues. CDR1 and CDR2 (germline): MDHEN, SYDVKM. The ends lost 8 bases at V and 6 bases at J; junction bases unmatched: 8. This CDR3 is CASANRGPSNEQFF. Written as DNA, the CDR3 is TGTGCCAGCGCCAACAGGGGGCCGTCCAATGAGCAGTTCTTC.

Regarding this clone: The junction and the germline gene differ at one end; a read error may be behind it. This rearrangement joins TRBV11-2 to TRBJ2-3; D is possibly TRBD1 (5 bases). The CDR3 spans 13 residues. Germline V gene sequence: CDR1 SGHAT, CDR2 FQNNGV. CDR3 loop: CASRLGVTDTQYF. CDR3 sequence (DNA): TGTGCCAGCAGATTAGGGGTCACAGATACGCAGTATTTT. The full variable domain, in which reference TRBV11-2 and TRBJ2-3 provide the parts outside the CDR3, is EAGVAQSPRYKIIEKRQSVAFWCNPISGHATLYWYQQILGQGPKLLIQFQNNGVVDDSQLPKDRFSAERLKGVDSTLKIQPAKLEDSAVYLCASRLGVTDTQYFGPGTRLTVL.

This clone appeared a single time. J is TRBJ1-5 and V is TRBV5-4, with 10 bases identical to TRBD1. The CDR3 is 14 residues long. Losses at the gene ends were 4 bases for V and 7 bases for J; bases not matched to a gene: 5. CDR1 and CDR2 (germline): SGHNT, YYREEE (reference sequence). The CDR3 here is CASSPGTGAQPQHF. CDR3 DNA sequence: TGTGCCAGCAGCCCGGGGACAGGGGCCCAGCCCCAGCATTTT.

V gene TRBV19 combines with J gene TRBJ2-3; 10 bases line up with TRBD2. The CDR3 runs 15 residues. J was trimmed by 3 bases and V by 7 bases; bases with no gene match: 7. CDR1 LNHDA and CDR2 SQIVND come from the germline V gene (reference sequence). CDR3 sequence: CASIGLAGETDTQYF. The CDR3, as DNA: TGTGCCAGTATCGGGCTAGCGGGGGAGACAGATACGCAGTATTTT.

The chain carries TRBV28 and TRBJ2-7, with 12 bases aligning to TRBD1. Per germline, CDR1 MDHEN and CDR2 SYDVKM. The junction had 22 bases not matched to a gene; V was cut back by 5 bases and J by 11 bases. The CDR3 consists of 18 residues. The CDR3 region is CASSPPGQGARRLWEEYF. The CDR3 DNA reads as TGTGCCAGCAGTCCCCCGGGACAGGGGGCGCGAAGATTATGGGAGGAGTACTTC.

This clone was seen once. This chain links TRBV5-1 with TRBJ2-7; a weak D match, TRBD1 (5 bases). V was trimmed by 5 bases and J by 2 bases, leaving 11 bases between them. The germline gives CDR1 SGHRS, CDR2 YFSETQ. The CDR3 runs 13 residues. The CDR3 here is CASSWQGAYEQYF. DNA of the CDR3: TGCGCCAGCAGTTGGCAGGGCGCCTACGAGCAGTACTTC.

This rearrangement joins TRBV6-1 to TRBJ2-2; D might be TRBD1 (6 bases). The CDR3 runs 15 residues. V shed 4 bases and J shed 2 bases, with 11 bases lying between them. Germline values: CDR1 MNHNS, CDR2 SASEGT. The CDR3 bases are TGTGCCAGCAGTGTGGGACAAGCCAACACCGGGGAGCTGTTTTTT. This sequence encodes CASSVGQANTGELFF.

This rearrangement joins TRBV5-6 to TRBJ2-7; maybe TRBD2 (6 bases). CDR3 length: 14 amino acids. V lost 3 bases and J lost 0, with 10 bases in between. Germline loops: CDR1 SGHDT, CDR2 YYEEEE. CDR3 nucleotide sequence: TGTGCCAGCAGCTCTGTCGGGAGCTCCTACGAGCAGTACTTC. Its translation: CASSSVGSSYEQYF.

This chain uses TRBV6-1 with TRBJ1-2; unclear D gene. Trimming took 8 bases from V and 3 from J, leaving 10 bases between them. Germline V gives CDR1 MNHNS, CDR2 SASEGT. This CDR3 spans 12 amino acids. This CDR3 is CASRTWDYGYTF. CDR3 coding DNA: TGTGCCAGCCGAACCTGGGACTATGGCTACACCTTC.

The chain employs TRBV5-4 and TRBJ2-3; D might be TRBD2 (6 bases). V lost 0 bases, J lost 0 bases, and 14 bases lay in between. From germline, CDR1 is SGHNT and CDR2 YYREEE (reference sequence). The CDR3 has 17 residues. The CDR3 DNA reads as TGTGCCAGCAGCTTGGGCGCGCTAAGCGGGAGCACAGATACGCAGTATTTT. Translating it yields CASSLGALSGSTDTQYF.

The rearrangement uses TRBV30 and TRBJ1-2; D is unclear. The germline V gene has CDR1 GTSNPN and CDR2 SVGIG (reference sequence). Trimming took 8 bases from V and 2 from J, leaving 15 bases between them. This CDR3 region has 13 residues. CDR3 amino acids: CAVWWLGNYGYTF. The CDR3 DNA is TGTGCCGTGTGGTGGCTCGGGAACTATGGCTACACCTTC.

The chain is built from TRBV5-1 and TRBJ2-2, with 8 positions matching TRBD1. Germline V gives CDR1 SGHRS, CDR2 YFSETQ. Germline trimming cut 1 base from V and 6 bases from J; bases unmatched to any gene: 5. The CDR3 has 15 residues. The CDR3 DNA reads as TGCGCCAGCAGCTTGAAGCAGGGGGCGGCCGGGGAGCTGTTTTTT. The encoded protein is CASSLKQGAAGELFF. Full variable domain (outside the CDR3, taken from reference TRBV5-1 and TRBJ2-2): KAGVTQTPRYLIKTRGQQVTLSCSPISGHRSVSWYQQTPGQGLQFLFEYFSETQRNKGNFPGRFSGRQFSNSRSEMNVSTLELGDSALYLCASSLKQGAAGELFFGEGSRLTVL.

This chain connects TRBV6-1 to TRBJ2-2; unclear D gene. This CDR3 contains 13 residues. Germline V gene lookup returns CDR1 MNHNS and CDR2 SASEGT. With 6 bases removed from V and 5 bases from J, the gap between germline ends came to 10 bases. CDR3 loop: CASRDFTTGELFF. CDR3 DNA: TGTGCCAGCAGAGACTTTACGACCGGGGAGCTGTTTTTT.

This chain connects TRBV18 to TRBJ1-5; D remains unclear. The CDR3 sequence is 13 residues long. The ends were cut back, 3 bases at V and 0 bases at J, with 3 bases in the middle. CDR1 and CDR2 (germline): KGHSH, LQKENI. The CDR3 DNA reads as TGTGCCAGCTCACCCTCTAGCAATCAGCCCCAGCATTTT. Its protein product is CASSPSSNQPQHF. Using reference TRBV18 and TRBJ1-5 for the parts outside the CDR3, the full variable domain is NAGVMQNPRHLVRRRGQEARLRCSPMKGHSHVYWYRQLPEEGLKFMVYLQKENIIDESGMPKERFSAEFPKEGPSILRIQQVVRGDSAAYFCASSPSSNQPQHFGDGTRLSIL.

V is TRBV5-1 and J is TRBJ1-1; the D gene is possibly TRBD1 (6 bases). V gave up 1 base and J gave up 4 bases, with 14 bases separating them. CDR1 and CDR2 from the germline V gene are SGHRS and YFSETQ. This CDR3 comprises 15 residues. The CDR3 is CASSLYAGVGTEAFF. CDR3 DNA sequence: TGCGCCAGCAGCTTGTATGCAGGGGTCGGCACTGAAGCTTTCTTT. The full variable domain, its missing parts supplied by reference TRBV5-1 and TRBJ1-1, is KAGVTQTPRYLIKTRGQQVTLSCSPISGHRSVSWYQQTPGQGLQFLFEYFSETQRNKGNFPGRFSGRQFSNSRSEMNVSTLELGDSALYLCASSLYAGVGTEAFFGQGTRLTVV.

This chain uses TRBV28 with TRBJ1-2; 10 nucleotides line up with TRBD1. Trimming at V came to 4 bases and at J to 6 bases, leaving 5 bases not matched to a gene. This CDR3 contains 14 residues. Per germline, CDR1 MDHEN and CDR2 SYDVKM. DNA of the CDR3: TGTGCCAGCAGTTCCCAGACAGGGGGCAATGGCTACACCTTC. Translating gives CASSSQTGGNGYTF.

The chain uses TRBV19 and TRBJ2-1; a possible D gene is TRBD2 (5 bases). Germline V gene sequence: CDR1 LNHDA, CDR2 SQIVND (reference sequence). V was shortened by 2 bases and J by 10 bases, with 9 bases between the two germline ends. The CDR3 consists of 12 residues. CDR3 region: CASSITTREQFF. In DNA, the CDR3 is TGTGCCAGTAGTATAACCACTAGGGAGCAGTTCTTC.

The CDR3 nucleotides read TGCGCCAGCAGCTTGGTGCCGGGACAGCAGATGAACACTGAAGCTTTCTTT. Its translation: CASSLVPGQQMNTEAFF. The chain is built from TRBV5-1 and TRBJ1-1; the match to TRBD1 covers 7 bases. The CDR3 covers 17 residues. V lost 0 bases, J lost 0 bases, and 8 bases stayed unmatched. Germline-derived CDR1 and CDR2 are SGHRS and YFSETQ.

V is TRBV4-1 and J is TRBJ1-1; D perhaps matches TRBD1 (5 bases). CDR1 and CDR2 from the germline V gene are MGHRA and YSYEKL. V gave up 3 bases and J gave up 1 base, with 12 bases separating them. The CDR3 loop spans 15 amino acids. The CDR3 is CASSQRQLRNTEAFF. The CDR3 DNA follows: TGCGCCAGCAGCCAGAGACAGTTGAGGAACACTGAAGCTTTCTTT.